This T cell receptor beta chain was observed in a study of Ad26.COV2.S vaccination and SARS-CoV-2 variants. Whole-study context: Donor had been placed in the Ad26.COV2.S arm of the COV1001 trial. In the study, Ad26.COV2.S was injected intramuscularly once, or twice 56 days apart.

Study-wide points: Those who received the vaccine showed greater spike-specific TCR breadth than those given placebo.

As concerns this clone: Its target is not known.

Profiling relied on immunoSEQ multiplex PCR, and the TCRdb table lists in-frame clones only, not all of them. Of some 450,000 clones in the sample, around 90% were seen once. Noted treatment: over 15 received Ad26.COV2.S at low or high dose, single or two shots; about five received placebo; per-sample allocation not given. Samples were taken on day 63 after the first vaccine or placebo injection. Its platform was an Ad26 vector, and its expressed antigen was Wuhan-strain SARS-CoV-2 spike. This CDR3 has 15 amino acids. The ends lost 2 bases at V and 5 bases at J; junction bases unmatched: 7. Germline V gives CDR1 SGHDT, CDR2 YYEEEE.

J is TRBJ2-7 and V is TRBV5-6; TRBD2 matches 10 bases. The sequences come from peripheral blood, collected in a trial of Ad26.COV2.S vaccine versus placebo. The clonotype was recovered from a person between 18 and 65 years old who received the Ad26.COV2.S COVID-19 vaccine or a placebo. The CDR3 DNA reads TGTGCCAGCAGCTTCTCACCCAGCGGGAGGGACGAGCAGTACTTC. It is translated as CASSFSPSGRDEQYF.